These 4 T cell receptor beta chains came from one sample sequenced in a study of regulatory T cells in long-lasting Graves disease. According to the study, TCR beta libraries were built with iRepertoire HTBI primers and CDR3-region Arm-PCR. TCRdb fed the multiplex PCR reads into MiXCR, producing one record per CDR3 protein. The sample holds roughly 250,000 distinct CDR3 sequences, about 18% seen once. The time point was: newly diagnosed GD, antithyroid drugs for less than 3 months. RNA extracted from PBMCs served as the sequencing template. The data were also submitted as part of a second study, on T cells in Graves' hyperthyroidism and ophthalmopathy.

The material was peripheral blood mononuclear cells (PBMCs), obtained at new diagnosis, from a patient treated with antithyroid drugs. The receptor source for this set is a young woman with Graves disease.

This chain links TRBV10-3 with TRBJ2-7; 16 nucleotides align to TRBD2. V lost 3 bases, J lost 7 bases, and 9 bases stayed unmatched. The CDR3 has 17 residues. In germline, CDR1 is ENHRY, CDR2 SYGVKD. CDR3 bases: TGTGCCATCAGTGATGCCGGGACTAGCGGGGGGGCGGGGGAGCAGTACTTC. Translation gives CAISDAGTSGGAGEQYF.

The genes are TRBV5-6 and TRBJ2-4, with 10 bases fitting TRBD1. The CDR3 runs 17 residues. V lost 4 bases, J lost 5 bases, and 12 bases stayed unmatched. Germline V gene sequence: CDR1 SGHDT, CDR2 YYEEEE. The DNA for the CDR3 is TGTGCCAGCAGCGGCGGGACAGGGGCGGGGTGGGAAAACATTCAGTACTTC. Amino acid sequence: CASSGGTGAGWENIQYF.

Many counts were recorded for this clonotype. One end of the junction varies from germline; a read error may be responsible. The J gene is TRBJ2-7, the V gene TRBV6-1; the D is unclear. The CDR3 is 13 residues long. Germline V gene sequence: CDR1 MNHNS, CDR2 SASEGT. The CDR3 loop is CASSHLTDYEQYF. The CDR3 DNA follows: TGTGCCAGCAGTCACCTCACGGATTACGAACAGTACTTC.

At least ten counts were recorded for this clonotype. The CDR3 region has the DNA TGTGCCAGCTCACAACCCGGACAGGGGAGTTACAATGAGCAGTTCTTC. It is translated as CASSQPGQGSYNEQFF. The chain combines TRBV18 with TRBJ2-1, with 9 bases identical to TRBD1. The length of the CDR3 is 16 residues. Germline V gives CDR1 KGHSH, CDR2 LQKENI. V lost 4 bases and J lost 4; bases outside the gene matches: 8.